This TCR beta chain was recorded in a study of blood T cell repertoires in COVID-19. Turning to the study itself: PBMCs, B-cell-depleted T cells, or T cells were the source of the cDNA or gDNA that made up the material.

Individuals aged roughly 18 to 95 years were recruited from about two dozen US areas. Participant-reported clinical history was the basis for cohort assignment. The study counted Cohort 3 donors as recovered given two negative PCRs, clearance, or symptom resolution. CDR1 and CDR2 (germline): MGHRA, YSYEKL. V was clipped by 3 bases and J by 6 bases, with 12 bases between them. This CDR3 comprises 15 residues. The data were produced by immunoSEQ multiplex PCR, yet TCRdb's version contains in-frame clones alone and is incomplete. The sample shows 280,000 or so clones, approximately 83% of them seen only once.

The sample taken for sequencing was PBMCs or T cells enriched from blood (not recorded which). The V call is TRBV4-1, the J call TRBJ1-6; no clear D. This receptor was obtained from a young man who had recovered from COVID-19. The CDR3 loop is CASSHRVPSNSPLHF. The CDR3 DNA is TGCGCCAGCAGCCATCGGGTCCCAAGTAATTCACCCCTCCACTTT.